Shown below are 12 T cell receptor beta chains from a single sample sequenced in a study of T cell repertoires in cytomegalovirus infection. Their recognized antigens are unknown. TCRdb reprocessed the reads with MiXCR, giving one entry per CDR3 protein. This table has some 480,000 distinct CDR3 sequences, around 35% appearing once. Sequenced here: cultured PBMCs, sampled from culture after CMV antigen stimulation. The receptors shown here come from a human donor in good health (CMV status not recorded). Some clones in this sample may be carry-over from other donors' samples.

This clonotype was seen more than once but under ten times. V is TRBV29-1 and J is TRBJ2-1; D remains ambiguous. CDR1 SQVTM and CDR2 ANQGSEA come from the germline V gene. Trimming removed 4 bases from V and 6 bases from J, with 4 bases in between. This CDR3 spans 10 amino acids. The CDR3 region has the DNA TGCAGCGTTGGGAGCAATGAGCAGTTCTTC. Translation: CSVGSNEQFF.

This clonotype was recorded many times. The rearrangement uses TRBV2 and TRBJ2-3; TRBD2 aligns across 7 bases. The CDR3 is 15 residues long. Trimming removed 1 base from V and 3 bases from J; junction bases left unmatched: 4. Germline V lookup: CDR1 SNHLY, CDR2 FYNNEI. The CDR3 region has the DNA TGTGCCAGCAGTGAAGACGGCGGGGGTACAGATACGCAGTATTTT. Amino acids: CASSEDGGGTDTQYF.

This clonotype was detected a few times. This rearrangement joins TRBV7-8 to TRBJ1-6, with a possible D match to TRBD1 (5 bases). Looked up from germline, CDR1 is SGHVS and CDR2 is FQNEAQ. V was cut by 6 bases and J by 0 bases, with 21 bases left in between. The CDR3 loop spans 19 amino acids. The chain's CDR3 is CASSYNRWGTSSYNSPLHF. For the CDR3, the DNA is TGTGCCAGCAGTTACAATCGTTGGGGCACGAGCTCCTATAATTCACCCCTCCACTTT.

The V gene is TRBV7-9, the J gene TRBJ2-7; a weak D match, TRBD1 (5 bases). The CDR3 runs 13 residues. CDR1 SEHNR and CDR2 FQNEAQ come from the germline V gene (reference sequence). Trimming cost V 2 bases and J 7 bases, with 12 bases left between them. The CDR3 region is CASSLMAGQEQYV. For the CDR3, the DNA is TGTGCCAGCAGCTTAATGGCAGGGCAAGAGCAGTACGTC.

V usage is TRBV7-2 and J usage is TRBJ1-4; 7 nucleotides agree with TRBD1. V dropped 5 bases and J dropped 4; count of bases not matched to a gene: 7. The germline gives CDR1 SGHTA, CDR2 FQGNSA. The CDR3 consists of 15 residues. CDR3 sequence: CASSRSGGDNEKLFF. The DNA of the CDR3 is TGTGCCAGCAGCAGATCAGGGGGAGATAATGAAAAACTGTTTTTT.

This chain links TRBV7-3 with TRBJ2-3; no firm D call. Germline V gene data show CDR1 as SGHTA and CDR2 as FQGTGA. V was clipped by 2 bases and J by 4 bases, with 10 bases between them. The CDR3 spans 14 residues. The CDR3 loop reads CASSLSTPADTQYF. The DNA of the CDR3 is TGTGCCAGCAGCTTATCGACACCGGCAGATACGCAGTATTTT.

This clonotype was seen at least ten times. The rearrangement links TRBV7-2 to TRBJ2-3; 8 bases align to TRBD1. The J segment lost 2 bases and the V segment lost 1 base, leaving 8 bases of the junction unmatched. The germline gives CDR1 SGHTA, CDR2 FQGNSA. This CDR3 comprises 17 residues. CDR3 in amino acids: CASSLVSRTGPTDTQYF. CDR3 DNA sequence: TGTGCCAGCAGCTTAGTTAGCCGGACAGGGCCCACAGATACGCAGTATTTT.

The CDR3, as DNA: TGTGCCAGCAGCTTATCAGCGGAGACTAGCGGGTCCAGCTCCTACGAGCAGTACGTC. Translation gives CASSLSAETSGSSSYEQYV. V and J are TRBV7-2 and TRBJ2-7, with 10 bases lining up with TRBD2. This CDR3 is built from 19 residues. Germline lookup yields CDR1 SGHTA and CDR2 FQGNSA. The trim removed 2 bases at V and 0 bases at J, leaving 13 bases unmatched.

The chain has TRBV25-1 and TRBJ2-7; TRBD1 matches 7 bases. The CDR3 spans 14 residues. CDR1 is MGHDK, CDR2 SYGVNS, per germline. V lost 4 bases and J lost 3; bases outside the gene matches: 6. In DNA form, the CDR3 reads TGTGCCAGCAGTGGAGGGACAGCCAACTACGAGCAGTACTTC. This sequence encodes CASSGGTANYEQYF.

This chain links TRBV6-2 or TRBV6-3 with TRBJ1-1; D unresolved. Trimming shortened V by 5 bases and J by 3 bases, and 16 bases separated the two germline ends. Germline V gene sequence: CDR1 MNHEY, CDR2 SVGEGT. The CDR3 length is 15 residues. As DNA, the CDR3 is TGTGCCAGCAGTCTCAGGACCCTAAGGGACACTGAAGCTTTCTTT. Translating it yields CASSLRTLRDTEAFF.

The rearrangement joins TRBV5-6 to TRBJ1-1; 7 bases agree with TRBD1. The CDR3 consists of 13 residues. Trimming removed 5 bases from V and 1 base from J; junction bases left unmatched: 2. Germline CDR1 and CDR2: SGHDT and YYEEEE. The CDR3 bases are TGTGCCAGCAGAAGGGGGCGGAACACTGAAGCTTTCTTT. It specifies CASRRGRNTEAFF. The entire variable domain, with the rest obtained from reference TRBV5-6 and TRBJ1-1, is as follows: DAGVTQSPTHLIKTRGQQVTLRCSPKSGHDTVSWYQQALGQGPQFIFQYYEEEERQRGNFPDRFSGHQFPNYSSELNVNALLLGDSALYLCASRRGRNTEAFFGQGTRLTVV.

At least ten counts were recorded for this clonotype. The V call is TRBV4-1, the J call TRBJ1-2; TRBD1 agrees at 7 bases. The CDR3 covers 17 residues. Germline lookup yields CDR1 MGHRA and CDR2 YSYEKL. Germline trimming cut 0 bases from V and 0 bases from J; bases unmatched to any gene: 7. CDR3 coding DNA: TGCGCCAGCAGCCAAGATAAGGCAGGGGGGACTAACTATGGCTACACCTTC. It specifies CASSQDKAGGTNYGYTF.